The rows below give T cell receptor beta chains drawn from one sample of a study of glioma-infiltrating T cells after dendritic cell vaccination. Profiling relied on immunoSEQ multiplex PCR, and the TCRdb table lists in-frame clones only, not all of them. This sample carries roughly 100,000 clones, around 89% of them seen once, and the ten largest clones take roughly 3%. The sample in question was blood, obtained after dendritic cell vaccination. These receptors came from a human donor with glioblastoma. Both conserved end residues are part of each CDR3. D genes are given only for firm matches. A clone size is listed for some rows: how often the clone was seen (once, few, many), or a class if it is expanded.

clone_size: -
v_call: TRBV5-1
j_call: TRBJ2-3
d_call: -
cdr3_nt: TGCGCCAGCAGCCTTGACAGTTCCCCAGATACGCAGTATTTT
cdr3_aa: CASSLDSSPDTQYF

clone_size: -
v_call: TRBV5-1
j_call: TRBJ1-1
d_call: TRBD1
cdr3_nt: TGCGCCAGCAGCTTGGGGGACAGAAACACTGAAGCTTTCTTT
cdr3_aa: CASSLGDRNTEAFF

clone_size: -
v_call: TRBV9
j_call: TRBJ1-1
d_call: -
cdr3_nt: TGTGCCAGCAGCGCCATCTGGGGGGGGAACAAACCTAACACTGAAGCTTTCTTT
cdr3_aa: CASSAIWGGNKPNTEAFF

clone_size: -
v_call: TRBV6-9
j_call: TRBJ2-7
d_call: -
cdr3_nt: TGTGCCAGCAGTCTGCGGGGCTTCGAGCAGTACTTC
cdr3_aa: CASSLRGFEQYF

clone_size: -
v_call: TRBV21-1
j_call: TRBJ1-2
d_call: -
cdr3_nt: TGTGCCAGCAGCCCCCGGGACACCCTCAACTATGGCTACACCTTC
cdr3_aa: CASSPRDTLNYGYTF

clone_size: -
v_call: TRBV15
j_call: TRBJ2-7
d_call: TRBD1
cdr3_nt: TGTGCCACCAGCTCCTGGGGACAGAAATACGAGCAGTACTTC
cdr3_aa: CATSSWGQKYEQYF

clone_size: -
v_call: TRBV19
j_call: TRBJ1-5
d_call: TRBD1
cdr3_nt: TGTGCCACAACAGGGGCCACCAGCAATCAGCCCCAGCATTTT
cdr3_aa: CATTGATSNQPQHF

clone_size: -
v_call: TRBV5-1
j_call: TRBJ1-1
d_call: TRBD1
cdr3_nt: TGCGCCAGCACTGCGGACAGGGGAAACACTGAAGCTTTCTTT
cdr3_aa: CASTADRGNTEAFF

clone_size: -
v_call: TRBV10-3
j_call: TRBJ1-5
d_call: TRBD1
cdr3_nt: TGTGCCATCAGTAACGACAGGGAGGGCAATCAGCCCCAGCATTTT
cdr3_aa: CAISNDREGNQPQHF

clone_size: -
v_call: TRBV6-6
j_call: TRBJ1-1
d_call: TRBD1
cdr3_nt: TGTGCCAGCAGTTACAGGACAGGGTCTGAAGCTTTCTTT
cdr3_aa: CASSYRTGSEAFF

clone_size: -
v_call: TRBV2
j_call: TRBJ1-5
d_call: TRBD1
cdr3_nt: TGTGCCAGCAGTGAAGAAAGGACAGGGCATCAGCCCCAGCATTTT
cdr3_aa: CASSEERTGHQPQHF

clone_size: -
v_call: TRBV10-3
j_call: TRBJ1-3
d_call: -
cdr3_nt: TGTGCCATCAGTGAGGGGGCTAACTCTGGAAACACCATATATTTT
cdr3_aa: CAISEGANSGNTIYF

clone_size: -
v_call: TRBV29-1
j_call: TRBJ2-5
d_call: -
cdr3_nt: TGCAGCGTTGAAGGGACAGCTCAAGAGACCCAGTACTTC
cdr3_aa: CSVEGTAQETQYF

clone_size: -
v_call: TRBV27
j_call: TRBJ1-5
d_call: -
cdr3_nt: TGTGCCAGCAGTTTGGCTGGGCACAATCAGCCCCAGCATTTT
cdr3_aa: CASSLAGHNQPQHF

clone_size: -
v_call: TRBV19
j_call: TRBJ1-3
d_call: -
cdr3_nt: TGTGCCAGTAGCAGGCAGTCTGGAAACACCATATATTTT
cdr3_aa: CASSRQSGNTIYF

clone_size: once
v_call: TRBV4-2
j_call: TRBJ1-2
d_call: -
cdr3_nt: TGTGCCAGCAGCCAAGACGCAGGGCTCCTTAACTATGGCTACACCTTC
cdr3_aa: CASSQDAGLLNYGYTF

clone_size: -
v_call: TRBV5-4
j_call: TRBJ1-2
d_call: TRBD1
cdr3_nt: TGTGCCACCAAGCGTGGCAAGCAGGGGGCGGGCTATGGCTACACCTTC
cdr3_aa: CATKRGKQGAGYGYTF

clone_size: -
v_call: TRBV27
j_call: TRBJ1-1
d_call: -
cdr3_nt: TGTGCCAGCAGTTTTTTAGGAGGGCGTACTGAAGCTTTCTTT
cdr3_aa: CASSFLGGRTEAFF

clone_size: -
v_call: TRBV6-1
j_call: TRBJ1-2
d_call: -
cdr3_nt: TGTGCCAGCAGTGACCAGGGGGGCTACACCTTC
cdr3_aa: CASSDQGGYTF

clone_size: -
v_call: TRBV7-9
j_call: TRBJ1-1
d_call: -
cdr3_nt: TGTGCCAGCAGTCTTGCTGAGGGGAACACTGAAGCTTTCTTT
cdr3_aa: CASSLAEGNTEAFF

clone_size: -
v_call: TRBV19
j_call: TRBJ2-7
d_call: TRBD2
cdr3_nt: TGTGCCAGTAGTATCGGCGGGGGGGAATACGAGCAGTACTTC
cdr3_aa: CASSIGGGEYEQYF

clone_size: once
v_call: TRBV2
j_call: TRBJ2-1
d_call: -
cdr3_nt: TGTGCCAGCACTCCCTTCGGGGTGAGCTCCTACAATGAGCAGTTCTTC
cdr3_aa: CASTPFGVSSYNEQFF

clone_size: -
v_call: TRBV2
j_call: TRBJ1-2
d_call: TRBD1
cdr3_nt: TGTGCCAGCAGCCTGAACAGGGGTCAGGGCTACACCTTC
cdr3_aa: CASSLNRGQGYTF

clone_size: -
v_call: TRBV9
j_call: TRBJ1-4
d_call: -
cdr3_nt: TGTGCCAGCAGCGCAACAGGCACGACTAATGAAAAACTGTTTTTT
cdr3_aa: CASSATGTTNEKLFF

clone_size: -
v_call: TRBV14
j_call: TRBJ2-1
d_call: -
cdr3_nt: TGTGCCAGCAGCTACCGACTAGCAGGGGCACATGAGCAGTTCTTC
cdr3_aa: CASSYRLAGAHEQFF

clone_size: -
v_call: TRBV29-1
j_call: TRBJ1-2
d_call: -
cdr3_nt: TGCAGCGTTCAATTGGGGGGCTATGGCTACACCTTC
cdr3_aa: CSVQLGGYGYTF

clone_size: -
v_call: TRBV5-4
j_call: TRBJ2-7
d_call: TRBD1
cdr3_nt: TGTGCCAGCAGACCTGACAGGGCATCCTACGAGCAGTACTTC
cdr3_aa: CASRPDRASYEQYF

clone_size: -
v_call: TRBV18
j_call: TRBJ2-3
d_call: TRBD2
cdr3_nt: TGTGCCAGCTCACTGACTAGCGGGGGATCGACAGATACGCAGTATTTT
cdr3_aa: CASSLTSGGSTDTQYF

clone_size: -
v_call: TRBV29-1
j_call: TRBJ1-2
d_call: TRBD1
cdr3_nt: TGCAGCGTTGATGCTCCGACAGGGGTCACGTCCGGCTACACCTTC
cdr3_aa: CSVDAPTGVTSGYTF

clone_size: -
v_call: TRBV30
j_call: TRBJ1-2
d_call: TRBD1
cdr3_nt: TGTGCCTGGAGTACAGGGACAGTTGGCTACACCTTC
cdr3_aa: CAWSTGTVGYTF

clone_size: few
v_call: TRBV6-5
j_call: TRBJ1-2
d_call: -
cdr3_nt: TGTGCCAGCAGTTACAAGACCGGGTTAAACTATGGCTACACCTTC
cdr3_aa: CASSYKTGLNYGYTF

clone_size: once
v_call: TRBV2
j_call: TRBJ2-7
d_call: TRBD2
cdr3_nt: TGTGCCAGCAGCGGGGGACTAGCGACCTCCTACGAGCAGTACTTC
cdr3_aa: CASSGGLATSYEQYF

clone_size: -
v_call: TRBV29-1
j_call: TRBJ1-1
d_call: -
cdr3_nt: TGCAGCGTTAACAGAAACACTGAAGCTTTCTTT
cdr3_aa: CSVNRNTEAFF

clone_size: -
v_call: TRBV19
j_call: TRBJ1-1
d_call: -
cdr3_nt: TGTGCCAGTAGTATCCGGACTAGGAACACTGAAGCTTTCTTT
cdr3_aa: CASSIRTRNTEAFF

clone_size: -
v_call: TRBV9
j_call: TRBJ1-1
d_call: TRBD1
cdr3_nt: TGTGCCAGCAGCCCCAGCGGGACAGGAATAACTGAAGCTTTCTTT
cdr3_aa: CASSPSGTGITEAFF

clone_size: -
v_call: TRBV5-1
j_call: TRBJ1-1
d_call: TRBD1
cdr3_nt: TGCGCCAGCAGCACGAACCAGGGGGCTACTGAAGCTTTCTTT
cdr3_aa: CASSTNQGATEAFF

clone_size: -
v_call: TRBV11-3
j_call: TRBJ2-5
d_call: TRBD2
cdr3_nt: TGTGCCAGCAGCTTAGGGGGATTGGGCGGGAGCCTCACCCAGTACTTC
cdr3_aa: CASSLGGLGGSLTQYF

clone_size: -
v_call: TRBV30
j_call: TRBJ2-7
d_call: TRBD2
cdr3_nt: TGTGCCTGGCCCCTCCTTTACGGGGGGATTGAGCAGTACTTC
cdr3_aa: CAWPLLYGGIEQYF

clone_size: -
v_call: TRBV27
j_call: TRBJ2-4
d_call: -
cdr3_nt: TGTGCCAGCAGTTTTTCTGGGGCAAACATTCAGTACTTC
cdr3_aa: CASSFSGANIQYF

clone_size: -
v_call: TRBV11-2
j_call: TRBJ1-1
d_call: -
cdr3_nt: TGTGCCAGCAGCCGACAGCTCTCGAACACTGAAGCTTTCTTT
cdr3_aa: CASSRQLSNTEAFF

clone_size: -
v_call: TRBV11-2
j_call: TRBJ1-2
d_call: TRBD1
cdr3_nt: TGTGCCAGCAGCCTTTGGGACAGGGCCGCTCCTAACTATGGCTACACCTTC
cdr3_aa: CASSLWDRAAPNYGYTF

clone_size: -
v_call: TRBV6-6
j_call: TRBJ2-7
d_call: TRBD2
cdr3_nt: TGTGCCAGCAGTTCCCCGGGACTAGCGGTCCAGCAGCAGTACTTC
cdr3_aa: CASSSPGLAVQQQYF

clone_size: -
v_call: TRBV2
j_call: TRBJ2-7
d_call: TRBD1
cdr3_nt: TGTGCCAGCAGTGAAAGGACAGGAGTGGGAGAGCAGTACTTC
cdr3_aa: CASSERTGVGEQYF

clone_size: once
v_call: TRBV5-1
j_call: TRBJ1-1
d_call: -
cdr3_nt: TGCGCCAGCAGCTTGGGTCGAGCTGAAGCTTTCTTT
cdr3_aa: CASSLGRAEAFF

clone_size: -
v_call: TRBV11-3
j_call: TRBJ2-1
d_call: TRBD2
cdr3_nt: TGTGCCAGCAGCTTAGACAGCGGGAGTTGGTACAATGAGCAGTTCTTC
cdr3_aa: CASSLDSGSWYNEQFF

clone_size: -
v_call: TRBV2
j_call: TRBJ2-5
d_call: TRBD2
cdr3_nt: TGTGCCAGCAGTAGGAGACTAGCGGGGACCTGGAAGACCCAGTACTTC
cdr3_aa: CASSRRLAGTWKTQYF

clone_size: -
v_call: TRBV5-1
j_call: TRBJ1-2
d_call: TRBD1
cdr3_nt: TGCGCCAGCAGCCTGGGACAGTCGTATGGCTACACCTTC
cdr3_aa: CASSLGQSYGYTF

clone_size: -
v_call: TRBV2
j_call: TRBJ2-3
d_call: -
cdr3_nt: TGTGCCACCACAGGCGGGATAGGGGATACGCAGTATTTT
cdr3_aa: CATTGGIGDTQYF

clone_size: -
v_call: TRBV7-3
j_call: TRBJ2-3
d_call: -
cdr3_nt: TGTGCCACCGCCCTCCGAGGCACAGATACGCAGTATTTT
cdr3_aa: CATALRGTDTQYF

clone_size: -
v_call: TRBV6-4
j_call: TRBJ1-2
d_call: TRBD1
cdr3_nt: TGTGCCAGCAGTGACTCGGACAGGGGAGGCTACACCTTC
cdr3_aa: CASSDSDRGGYTF

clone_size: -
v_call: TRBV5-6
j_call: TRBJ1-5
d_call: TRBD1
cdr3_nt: TGTGCCAGCAGCTTCGGGACAGGGGATGGCAATCAGCCCCAGCATTTT
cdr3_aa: CASSFGTGDGNQPQHF

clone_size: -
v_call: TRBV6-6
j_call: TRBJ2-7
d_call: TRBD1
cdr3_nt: TGTGCCAGCAGCCGACCGGGACAGGGGGCTTACGAGCAGTACTTC
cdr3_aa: CASSRPGQGAYEQYF

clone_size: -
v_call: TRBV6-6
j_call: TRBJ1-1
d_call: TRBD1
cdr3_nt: TGTGCCAGCCGCAGGGGGGAAAACACTGAAGCTTTCTTT
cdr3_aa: CASRRGENTEAFF